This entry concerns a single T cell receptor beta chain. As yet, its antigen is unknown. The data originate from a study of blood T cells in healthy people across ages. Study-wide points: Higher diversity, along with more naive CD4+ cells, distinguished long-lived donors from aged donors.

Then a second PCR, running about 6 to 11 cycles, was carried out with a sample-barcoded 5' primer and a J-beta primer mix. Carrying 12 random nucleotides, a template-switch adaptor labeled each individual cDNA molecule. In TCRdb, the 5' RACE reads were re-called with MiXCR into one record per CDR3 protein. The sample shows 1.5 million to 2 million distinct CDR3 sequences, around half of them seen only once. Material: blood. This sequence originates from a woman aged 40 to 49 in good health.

The CDR3 sequence is CSAGSGDAWYF. CDR3 in DNA: TGCAGTGCTGGGAGCGGGGACGCCTGGTACTTC. The genes are TRBV20-1 and TRBJ2-5; 7 nucleotides agree with TRBD2. The J segment lost 13 bases and the V segment lost 5 bases, leaving 10 bases of the junction unmatched. Germline values: CDR1 DFQATT, CDR2 SNEGSKA (reference sequence). This CDR3 contains 11 residues.